This T cell receptor beta chain was documented in a study of T cell clones after liver transplantation. Study conclusions and caveats: Rather than being deleted, graft donor-reactive T cells may have moved into the graft.

On this clone: Antigen unknown.

CD3+CD4+ and CD3+CD8+ cells were FACS-sorted from thawed unstimulated PBMCs. Some clones are missing from TCRdb's copy, which holds only in-frame ones; the method was immunoSEQ multiplex PCR. This sample has more than 100,000 clones; 80% to 90% occur once, and the top ten carry about 2.6%. Germline CDR1 reads SNHLY; CDR2 reads FYNNEI. The CDR3 extends over 17 amino acids. Trimming at V came to 2 bases and at J to 1 base, leaving 6 bases not matched to a gene. This clonotype was obtained from a human patient who received a liver transplant. Some T cells here may be from the graft donor. The V and J genes are TRBV2 and TRBJ1-5, with 9 positions matching TRBD1. The source material was CD4+ T cells from blood, sampled around 48 months after liver transplant. The CDR3 here is CASSERGQGRSNQPQHF. DNA for the CDR3: TGTGCCAGCAGTGAAAGGGGACAGGGTCGGAGCAATCAGCCCCAGCATTTT.